These 22 T cell receptor beta chains share one sample of origin, sequenced in a study of CD8 T cells in ankylosing spondylitis. TCRdb reprocessed the 5' RACE reads via MiXCR and lists one record per CDR3 protein. Here the sample spans 250,000 to 400,000 distinct CDR3 sequences, roughly 12% being singletons. Sequenced input: blood, either unsorted or a sorted T cell fraction (not recorded which). These receptors came from a female donor with ankylosing spondylitis or in good health (not recorded which).

This clonotype appeared many times. The rearrangement links TRBV20-1 to TRBJ2-1; D remains unclear. The germline V gene has CDR1 DFQATT and CDR2 SNEGSKA (reference sequence). The CDR3 extends over 14 amino acids. The V end lost 1 base, the J end lost 8 bases, and 15 bases lay between the germline ends. CDR3 coding DNA: TGCAGTGCTAGAGCCCAAGCGATTGTTGATGAGCAGTTCTTC. The encoded protein is CSARAQAIVDEQFF.

This clonotype occurred once. The rearrangement links TRBV18 to TRBJ2-2; TRBD1 might be the D (5 bases). Trimming took off 4 bases at V and 3 bases at J, with 9 bases between the two ends. Per the germline V gene, CDR1 is KGHSH and CDR2 is LQKENI. The CDR3 contains 14 residues. The CDR3 DNA follows: TGTGCCAGCTCACTTCAGACAGACACCGGGGAGCTGTTTTTT. Protein: CASSLQTDTGELFF.

As concerns this clonotype: A read error may be the cause here, since a much bigger clone is one base away. The gene calls are TRBV20-1 and TRBJ1-6; D may be TRBD1 (5 bases). CDR1 is DFQATT and CDR2 is SNEGSKA in the germline V gene (reference sequence). V lost 1 base and J lost 4, with 14 bases in between. This CDR3 has 16 residues. The CDR3 DNA is TGCAGTGCTAGAGCACCAGGGAGGAGGTATAATTCACCCCTCCACTTT. Protein product: CSARAPGRRYNSPLHF.

The chain combines TRBV20-1 with TRBJ2-7; D is ambiguous. CDR3 length: 14 residues. Per germline, CDR1 DFQATT and CDR2 SNEGSKA (reference sequence). Between the trimmed V and J ends, which lost 0 bases and 0 bases, there was a span of 9 bases. CDR3: CSARDRGVSYEQYF. The CDR3 nucleotides read TGCAGTGCTAGAGATCGAGGAGTCTCCTACGAGCAGTACTTC.

There are many counts of this clonotype. The chain is built from TRBV12-3 or TRBV12-4 and TRBJ2-5; D unresolved. The CDR3 contains 11 residues. Trimming cost V 4 bases and J 5 bases, with 5 bases left between them. Here the CDR3 DNA reads TGTGCCAGCAGTTCTTTGGAGACCCAGTACTTC. Translation gives CASSSLETQYF.

In its sample, this clonotype was seen many times. The genes are TRBV2 and TRBJ1-2; D is undetermined. V was shortened by 3 bases and J by 2 bases, with 16 bases between the two germline ends. The germline V gene has CDR1 SNHLY and CDR2 FYNNEI. There are 16 residues in the CDR3. The CDR3 reads CASSDRADWTNYGYTF. CDR3 in DNA: TGTGCCAGCAGTGATAGGGCGGATTGGACCAACTATGGCTACACCTTC.

This clonotype was seen repeatedly, ten times or more. The chain combines TRBV7-2 with TRBJ2-2; D possibly corresponds to TRBD2 (5 bases). Germline values: CDR1 SGHTA, CDR2 FQGNSA. There are 15 residues in the CDR3. Trimming left V 5 bases short and J 3 bases short, with 13 bases between. In nucleotides, the CDR3 is TGTGCCAGCAGCCTACGGTTTAGCGACACCGGGGAGCTGTTTTTT. Translating it yields CASSLRFSDTGELFF. The whole variable domain, filled in from reference TRBV7-2 and TRBJ2-2, reads GAGVSQSPSNKVTEKGKDVELRCDPISGHTALYWYRQSLGQGLEFLIYFQGNSAPDKSGLPSDRFSAERTGGSVSTLTIQRTQQEDSAVYLCASSLRFSDTGELFFGEGSRLTVL.

This clonotype showed up many times. V usage is TRBV5-1 and J usage is TRBJ1-1, with TRBD1 as a possible D gene (5 bases). V shed 5 bases and J shed 3 bases, with 20 bases lying between them. Looked up from germline, CDR1 is SGHRS and CDR2 is YFSETQ. CDR3 length: 16 residues. This CDR3 reads CASSRGARLGDTEAFF. The CDR3 nucleotides read TGCGCCAGCAGTCGAGGGGCACGCCTCGGGGACACTGAAGCTTTCTTT.

The chain couples TRBV10-3 to TRBJ1-2, with D perhaps TRBD1 (5 bases). Germline loops: CDR1 ENHRY, CDR2 SYGVKD. The ends were cut back, 2 bases at V and 6 bases at J, with 7 bases in the middle. This CDR3 has 12 residues. The CDR3 sequence: CAISEDRNGYTF. CDR3 bases: TGTGCCATCAGTGAGGACAGAAATGGCTACACCTTC.

With respect to this clonotype: A much bigger clone sits one base away, suggesting this may be a read error. This chain joins TRBV5-1 and TRBJ2-7; D not certain. Trimming shortened V by 6 bases and J by 0 bases, and 10 bases separated the two germline ends. The CDR3 consists of 13 residues. Germline V gene data show CDR1 as SGHRS and CDR2 as YFSETQ. The CDR3 spells CASTPTISYEQYF. The CDR3 nucleotides read TGCGCCAGCACACCTACCATCTCCTACGAGCAGTACTTC.

Concerning this clonotype: A single base separates this from a much larger clone, so it may be a read error. The genes are TRBV12-3 or TRBV12-4 and TRBJ1-2; no reliable D call. The CDR3 consists of 12 residues. The V end lost 5 bases, the J end lost 4 bases, and 8 bases lay between the germline ends. The chain's CDR3 is CASSITVYGYTF. Here the CDR3 DNA reads TGTGCCAGCAGTATTACGGTCTATGGCTACACCTTC.

This clonotype was recorded many times. This rearrangement joins TRBV20-1 to TRBJ1-2; D remains ambiguous. Trimming took off 1 base at V and 4 bases at J, with 10 bases between the two ends. The CDR3 runs 13 residues. Germline lookup yields CDR1 DFQATT and CDR2 SNEGSKA (reference sequence). The CDR3 here is CSARGTSIYGYTF. CDR3 DNA: TGCAGTGCTAGAGGGACCTCAATCTATGGCTACACCTTC.

As to this clonotype: Being one base from a much bigger clone, this may be a read error. The chain employs TRBV9 and TRBJ2-2; 7 positions agree with TRBD1. The CDR3 runs to 16 residues. The germline V gene encodes CDR1 SGDLS and CDR2 YYNGEE. CDR3 nucleotides: TGTGCCTGCAGCGTACAGGGGCTCGCGAACACCGGGGAGCTGTTTTTT. Translation gives CACSVQGLANTGELFF.

The rearrangement joins TRBV6-1 to TRBJ2-5, with D perhaps matching TRBD1 or TRBD2 (6 bases each). This CDR3 is 15 amino acids long. Germline values: CDR1 MNHNS, CDR2 SASEGT. V lost 2 bases and J 5 bases, leaving 15 bases between the germline ends. The CDR3 spells CASSELGGRGETQYF. CDR3 bases: TGTGCCAGCAGTGAACTCGGGGGCCGAGGGGAGACCCAGTACTTC.

This clonotype was seen at least ten times. V is TRBV27 and J is TRBJ1-2; D unresolved. Trimming pared 0 bases from V and 0 bases from J, leaving 8 bases between. CDR3 length: 15 residues. Per germline, CDR1 MNHEY and CDR2 SMNVEV (reference sequence). The CDR3 bases are TGTGCCAGCAGTTTATCGTTCGTCCCTAACTATGGCTACACCTTC. As protein: CASSLSFVPNYGYTF.

This clonotype was seen a few times. The V call is TRBV20-1, the J call TRBJ2-3, with TRBD2 as a possible D gene (6 bases). V was clipped by 8 bases and J by 0 bases, with 21 bases between them. Germline V gives CDR1 DFQATT, CDR2 SNEGSKA (reference sequence). CDR3 size: 16 residues. The CDR3 sequence is CSTNGMRGRSTDTQYF. CDR3 nucleotides: TGCAGTACTAATGGGATGCGGGGTAGAAGCACAGATACGCAGTATTTT.

This clonotype was seen many times. The chain carries TRBV20-1 and TRBJ1-6; 8 bases align to TRBD1. This CDR3 is built from 16 residues. J lost 6 bases, V lost 1 base, and 8 bases had no gene match. Germline CDR1 is DFQATT and CDR2 is SNEGSKA (reference sequence). The chain's CDR3 is CSARVQGAISNSPLHF. The CDR3, as DNA: TGCAGTGCTAGAGTCCAGGGGGCGATTAGTAATTCACCCCTCCACTTT.

This clonotype appeared many times. The V gene is TRBV27, the J gene TRBJ2-7, with D unclear. The CDR3 has 13 amino acids. Trimming left V 3 bases short and J 5 bases short, with 11 bases between. Germline-derived CDR1 and CDR2 are MNHEY and SMNVEV (reference sequence). The CDR3 protein is CASSLTLRNEQYF. The DNA for the CDR3 is TGTGCCAGCAGTTTGACACTGAGGAACGAGCAGTACTTC.

This clonotype was detected ten times or more. The chain has TRBV24-1 and TRBJ2-5; the D gene is possibly TRBD1 (5 bases). The CDR3 contains 14 residues. With 4 bases removed from V and 5 bases from J, the gap between germline ends came to 13 bases. Germline CDR1 KGHDR, CDR2 SFDVKD. CDR3 region: CATSEQGTLETQYF. The CDR3 DNA sequence: TGTGCCACCAGTGAGCAGGGTACGTTGGAGACCCAGTACTTC.

The rearrangement uses TRBV3-1 and TRBJ2-1; D gene unclear. CDR1 LGHDT and CDR2 YNNKEL come from the germline V gene (reference sequence). The CDR3 extends over 14 amino acids. V lost 7 bases to trimming and J lost 6 bases, with 16 bases between them. The CDR3 here is CASTLGQRPNEQFF. The CDR3 nucleotides read TGTGCCAGCACCCTGGGTCAACGCCCCAATGAGCAGTTCTTC.

This clonotype was detected only a few times. The chain joins TRBV5-1 to TRBJ2-2; 10 bases line up with TRBD2. The CDR3 consists of 15 residues. Trimming removed 0 bases from V and 6 bases from J; junction bases left unmatched: 2. Germline-derived CDR1 and CDR2 are SGHRS and YFSETQ. The CDR3 loop is CASSLGLAGPGELFF. The CDR3 coding sequence is TGCGCCAGCAGCTTGGGACTAGCGGGCCCCGGGGAGCTGTTTTTT.

At least ten counts were recorded for this clonotype. This chain uses TRBV12-3 or TRBV12-4 with TRBJ1-2; D is possibly TRBD1 (5 bases). V was shortened by 8 bases and J by 8 bases, with 24 bases between the two germline ends. The CDR3 contains 15 residues. CDR3 in amino acids: CASVLDRSQWGGYTF. The CDR3 region has the DNA TGTGCCAGCGTCCTGGACCGCTCGCAATGGGGCGGCTACACCTTC.